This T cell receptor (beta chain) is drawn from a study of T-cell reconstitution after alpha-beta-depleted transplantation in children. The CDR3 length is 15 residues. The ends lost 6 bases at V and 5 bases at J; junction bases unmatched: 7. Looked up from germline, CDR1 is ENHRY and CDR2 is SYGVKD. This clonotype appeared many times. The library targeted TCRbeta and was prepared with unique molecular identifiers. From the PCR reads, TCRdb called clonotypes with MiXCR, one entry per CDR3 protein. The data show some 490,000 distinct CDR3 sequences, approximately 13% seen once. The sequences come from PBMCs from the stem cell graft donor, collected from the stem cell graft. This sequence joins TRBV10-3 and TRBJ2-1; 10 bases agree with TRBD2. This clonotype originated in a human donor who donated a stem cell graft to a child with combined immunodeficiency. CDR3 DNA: TGTGCCATCAGCAACATAGCGGGAGGCAACAATGAGCAGTTCTTC. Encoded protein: CAISNIAGGNNEQFF.